The 4 T cell receptor beta chains below come from one sample, sequenced in a study of blood T cell repertoires in COVID-19. Here immunoSEQ multiplex PCR was the method, and the copy in TCRdb shows in-frame clones only, minus some. The sample records 180,000 or so clones, approximately 84% being singletons. The material sequenced was peripheral blood. The receptors here all came from a woman of 80 years or more with acute or convalescent COVID-19.

The chain carries TRBV19 and TRBJ2-7; 7 bases agree with TRBD2. J lost 2 bases, V lost 3 bases, and 7 bases had no gene match. The CDR3 contains 15 residues. The germline gives CDR1 LNHDA, CDR2 SQIVND (reference sequence). CDR3 nucleotides: TGTGCCAGTAGTATTCGGGGGGAGGGCCCCTACGAGCAGTACTTC. This codes for CASSIRGEGPYEQYF.

This sequence joins TRBV7-2 and TRBJ2-7, with 8 nucleotides matching TRBD2. The V and J ends lost 2 bases and 9 bases, in that order; junction bases with no gene match: 9. CDR1 is SGHTA and CDR2 is FQGNSA in the germline V gene. CDR3 size: 14 residues. As DNA, the CDR3 is TGTGCCAGCAGCTTAAGGACTAGCCTCTGGAGGCAGTACTTC. Protein: CASSLRTSLWRQYF. The variable domain in full, completed from reference TRBV7-2 and TRBJ2-7, reads GAGVSQSPSNKVTEKGKDVELRCDPISGHTALYWYRQSLGQGLEFLIYFQGNSAPDKSGLPSDRFSAERTGGSVSTLTIQRTQQEDSAVYLCASSLRTSLWRQYFGPGTRLTVT.

Only one count was recorded for this clone. The rearrangement uses TRBV7-2 and TRBJ1-4, with 8 positions matching TRBD1. This CDR3 contains 14 residues. Germline V gene sequence: CDR1 SGHTA, CDR2 FQGNSA. The ends lost 4 bases at V and 5 bases at J; junction bases unmatched: 3. Here the CDR3 reads CASSSWDRNEKLFF. The CDR3 DNA follows: TGTGCCAGCAGCTCCTGGGACAGGAATGAAAAACTGTTTTTT.

The V call is TRBV12-5, the J call TRBJ2-2, with TRBD2 matching over 7 bases. In germline, CDR1 is LGHNT, CDR2 FRNRAP. V lost 3 bases and J lost 2; bases outside the gene matches: 15. The CDR3 runs 19 residues. The DNA of the CDR3 is TGTGCTAGTGGTTTTCCTCCGGGTGGTGGGGGGGGTAACACCGGGGAGCTGTTTTTT. It encodes CASGFPPGGGGGNTGELFF.